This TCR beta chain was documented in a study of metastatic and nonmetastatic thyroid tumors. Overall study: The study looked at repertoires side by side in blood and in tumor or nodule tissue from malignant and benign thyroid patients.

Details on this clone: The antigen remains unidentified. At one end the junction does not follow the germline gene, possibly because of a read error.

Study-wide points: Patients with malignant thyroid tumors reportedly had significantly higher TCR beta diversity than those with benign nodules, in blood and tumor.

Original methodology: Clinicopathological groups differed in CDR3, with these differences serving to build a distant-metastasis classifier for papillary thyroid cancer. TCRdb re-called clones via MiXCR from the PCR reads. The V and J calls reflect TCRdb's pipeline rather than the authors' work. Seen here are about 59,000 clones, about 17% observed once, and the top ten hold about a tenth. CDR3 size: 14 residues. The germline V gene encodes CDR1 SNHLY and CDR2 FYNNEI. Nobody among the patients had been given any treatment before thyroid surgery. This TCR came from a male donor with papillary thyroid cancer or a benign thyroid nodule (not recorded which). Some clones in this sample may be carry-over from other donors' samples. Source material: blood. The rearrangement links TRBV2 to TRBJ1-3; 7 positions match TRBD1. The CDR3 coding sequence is TGTGCCAGAAATACAGGGGACTCTGGAAACACCGTATATTTT. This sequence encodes CARNTGDSGNTVYF. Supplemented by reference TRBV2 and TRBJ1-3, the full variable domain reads EPEVTQTPSHQVTQMGQEVILRCVPISNHLYFYWYRQILGQKVEFLVSFYNNEISEKSEIFDDQFSVERPDGSNFTLKIRSTKLEDSAMYFCARNTGDSGNTVYFGEGSWLTVV.